This TCR beta chain was identified in a study of blood T cell repertoires in COVID-19. About the study: COVID-19 samples collected from the United States, Italy and Spain covered acute and convalescent phases. The analysed material was cDNA or gDNA that came from T cells, B-cell-depleted T cells, or PBMCs.

Per the study methods: Counts of nucleated cells, estimated from reference gene primer amplification, were obtained. Sequenced by immunoSEQ multiplex PCR; TCRdb stores in-frame clones only, minus some. V, J and clone size were drawn from that table, and D and trimming were deduced from the DNA. The sample yields 130,000 to 150,000 clones, approximately 90% seen once. From germline, CDR1 is SGHTA and CDR2 FQGNSA. The CDR3 totals 15 residues. The J segment lost 0 bases and the V segment lost 6 bases, leaving 5 bases of the junction unmatched. This rearrangement joins TRBV7-2 to TRBJ2-7; 10 bases align to TRBD2. The sequenced material came from peripheral blood. This TCR was sampled from a woman aged 40 to 50 with acute or convalescent COVID-19. Written as DNA, the CDR3 is TGTGCCAGCAGGCGTAGCGGGGGGACCTCCTACGAGCAGTACTTC. Translating it yields CASRRSGGTSYEQYF.